The 18 T cell receptor beta chains presented below share a single source sample, sequenced in a study of blood T cell repertoires in COVID-19. Produced via immunoSEQ multiplex PCR; TCRdb's table is partial and in-frame only. This table has over 350,000 clones, around 89% appearing once. Sequenced input: peripheral blood. These receptor sequences come from a woman under 40 with acute or convalescent COVID-19.

This clone has just a few counts. Other DNA variants within this sample encode the same CDR3. V usage is TRBV24-1 and J usage is TRBJ2-5, with TRBD2 matching over 15 bases. This CDR3 region has 17 residues. Unmatched junction bases numbered 3, after V lost 0 bases and J lost 5 bases. Germline CDR1 KGHDR, CDR2 SFDVKD. The CDR3 loop reads CATSDLGGTSGGETQYF. CDR3 bases: TGTGCCACCAGTGATTTGGGCGGGACTAGCGGGGGGGAGACCCAGTACTTC.

The rearrangement links TRBV28 to TRBJ2-1, with TRBD1 identical over 9 bases. The CDR3 has 15 amino acids. The germline V gene has CDR1 MDHEN and CDR2 SYDVKM. The J segment lost 5 bases and the V segment lost 5 bases, leaving 7 bases of the junction unmatched. The chain's CDR3 is CASSPGQGFNNEQFF. CDR3 sequence (DNA): TGTGCCAGCAGTCCGGGACAGGGTTTCAACAATGAGCAGTTCTTC.

This clone occurred a few times. The rearrangement links TRBV2 to TRBJ1-6; perhaps TRBD1 as D (6 bases). The CDR3 is 13 residues long. V dropped 8 bases and J dropped 8 bases, with 13 bases sitting between them. Germline CDR1 is SNHLY and CDR2 is FYNNEI. The CDR3 DNA is TGTGCCAGCGAACAGGGCAGGGATTCACCCCTCCACTTT. Its translation is CASEQGRDSPLHF.

This chain joins TRBV15 and TRBJ2-7; D is perhaps TRBD2 (5 bases). This CDR3 contains 13 residues. Germline V gene data show CDR1 as LNHNV and CDR2 as YYDKDF (reference sequence). V gave up 3 bases and J gave up 7 bases, with 13 bases separating them. The CDR3 sequence is CATSSGLPREQYF. CDR3 DNA: TGTGCCACCAGCAGCGGACTTCCGCGGGAGCAGTACTTC. The complete variable domain, with remaining parts taken from reference TRBV15 and TRBJ2-7, reads DAMVIQNPRYQVTQFGKPVTLSCSQTLNHNVMYWYQQKSSQAPKLLFHYYDKDFNNEADTPDNFQSRRPNTSFCFLDIRSPGLGDTAMYLCATSSGLPREQYFGPGTRLTVT.

The genes are TRBV15 and TRBJ2-1; 7 bases are shared with TRBD1. J gave up 0 bases and V 8 bases, and 7 bases lay outside the gene matches. Germline CDR1 and CDR2: LNHNV and YYDKDF (reference sequence). There are 15 residues in the CDR3. The CDR3 loop is CATAPGQSSYNEQFF. The CDR3 DNA is TGTGCCACCGCCCCGGGACAGAGCTCCTACAATGAGCAGTTCTTC.

The chain combines TRBV3-1 (or the pseudogene TRBV3-2) with TRBJ2-7; D gene uncertain. Germline V gives CDR1 LGHDT, CDR2 YNNKEL (reference sequence). The CDR3 is 14 residues long. Trimming pared 6 bases from V and 1 base from J, leaving 13 bases between. The CDR3 DNA sequence: TGTGCCAGCAGACCCTTAGCCAATTCCTACGAGCAGTACTTC. Its protein is CASRPLANSYEQYF.

The chain combines TRBV11-1 with TRBJ2-1; TRBD1 might be the D (6 bases). The germline V gene has CDR1 SGHAT and CDR2 FQDESV (reference sequence). The V end lost 5 bases, the J end lost 8 bases, and 16 bases lay between the germline ends. The CDR3 loop spans 14 amino acids. The chain's CDR3 is CASSLRTAWDEQFF. As DNA, the CDR3 is TGTGCCAGCAGCCTCAGGACAGCCTGGGATGAGCAGTTCTTC.

This clone was counted a single time. The gene calls are TRBV5-8 and TRBJ1-6; a weak D match, TRBD1 (6 bases). The CDR3 runs 16 residues. Germline CDR1 reads SGHTS; CDR2 reads YDEGEE. The V end was cut by 4 bases, the J end by 4 bases, with 15 bases between. The CDR3 spells CASSPGQSGYNSPLHF. The CDR3 DNA sequence: TGTGCCAGCAGCCCCGGACAGAGTGGGTATAATTCACCCCTCCACTTT.

This clone appeared many times. The rearrangement links TRBV18 to TRBJ1-2, with 9 positions matching TRBD1. After removal of 3 bases from V and 2 bases from J, the junction contained 16 bases not matched to a gene. The CDR3 contains 19 residues. The germline gives CDR1 KGHSH, CDR2 LQKENI. The chain's CDR3 is CASSPARHSSGQGNYGYTF. The CDR3 coding sequence is TGTGCCAGCTCACCCGCGCGACATAGTTCGGGACAGGGAAACTATGGCTACACCTTC.

The chain recombines TRBV2 with TRBJ1-5; 7 bases agree with TRBD1. The germline V gene has CDR1 SNHLY and CDR2 FYNNEI. The CDR3 sequence is 14 residues long. With V trimmed by 5 bases and J by 7 bases, 8 bases remained unmatched. Here the CDR3 DNA reads TGTGCCAGCAGTCAGTTAAGGGGGCACCAGCCCCAGCATTTT. The encoded protein is CASSQLRGHQPQHF.

The chain recombines TRBV5-4 with TRBJ2-1; 10 positions match TRBD2. The CDR3 is made up of 16 amino acids. The V gene's germline CDR1 is SGHNT and CDR2 YYREEE (reference sequence). J was trimmed by 4 bases and V by 0 bases; bases with no gene match: 4. The CDR3 bases are TGTGCCAGCAGCTTGGGGCTAGCGGGGGCATACAATGAGCAGTTCTTC. The encoded protein is CASSLGLAGAYNEQFF. The full variable domain, in which reference TRBV5-4 and TRBJ2-1 provide the parts outside the CDR3, is ETGVTQSPTHLIKTRGQQVTLRCSSQSGHNTVSWYQQALGQGPQFIFQYYREEENGRGNFPPRFSGLQFPNYSSELNVNALELDDSALYLCASSLGLAGAYNEQFFGPGTRLTVL.

The CDR3 protein is CASSLAGGWEKLFF. In nucleotides, the CDR3 is TGCGCCAGCAGCTTGGCTGGCGGATGGGAAAAACTGTTTTTT. The rearrangement uses TRBV5-1 and TRBJ1-4; no reliable D call. The CDR3 is 14 amino acids. In germline, CDR1 is SGHRS, CDR2 YFSETQ. The germline V and J ends were trimmed by 0 bases and 8 bases, with 11 bases remaining between them.

This chain joins TRBV2 and TRBJ1-3, with D possibly matching TRBD1 (6 bases). Germline assignment: CDR1 SNHLY and CDR2 FYNNEI. Trimming removed 1 base at V and 4 bases at J, with 11 bases between. This CDR3 is built from 15 residues. The CDR3 sequence is CASSEEGVAGNTIYF. The DNA of the CDR3 is TGTGCCAGCAGTGAAGAGGGGGTCGCGGGAAACACCATATATTTT.

The chain links TRBV25-1 to TRBJ1-2; a weak D match, TRBD1 (5 bases). V was pared by 10 bases and J by 6 bases, with 12 bases between. The CDR3 runs to 11 residues. Germline-derived CDR1 and CDR2 are MGHDK and SYGVNS. As DNA, the CDR3 is TGTGCCACCAGAAGGGGCAATGGCTACACCTTC. It is translated as CATRRGNGYTF.

This clone was counted only a few times. The chain carries TRBV7-6 and TRBJ2-1; 10 bases are shared with TRBD1. This CDR3 spans 15 amino acids. Germline CDR1 SGHVS, CDR2 FNYEAQ. The J segment lost 6 bases and the V segment lost 3 bases, leaving 5 bases of the junction unmatched. The CDR3 DNA follows: TGTGCCAGCAGCTTGGGGACAGGGGAGGGCAATGAGCAGTTCTTC. This gives the protein CASSLGTGEGNEQFF.

The J gene is TRBJ2-3, the V gene TRBV3-1 (or the pseudogene TRBV3-2); tentatively, D is TRBD2 (6 bases). The CDR3 is 16 residues long. The germline V and J ends were trimmed by 2 bases and 0 bases, with 12 bases remaining between them. Germline CDR1 LGHDT, CDR2 YNNKEL (reference sequence). The CDR3: CASSQRRAGSTDTQYF. CDR3 coding DNA: TGTGCCAGCAGCCAAAGGCGCGCGGGGAGCACAGATACGCAGTATTTT.

V usage is TRBV7-2 and J usage is TRBJ1-2, with TRBD1 identical over 8 bases. V shed 5 bases, J shed 5 bases, and the junction held 10 bases outside the gene matches. CDR3 length: 15 amino acids. Germline V gene data show CDR1 as SGHTA and CDR2 as FQGNSA. The CDR3 DNA sequence: TGTGCCAGCAGCCTAGAGAGACAGGGGTGGTATGGCTACACCTTC. It encodes CASSLERQGWYGYTF.

The chain carries TRBV9 and TRBJ1-1; D not resolved. Germline lookup yields CDR1 SGDLS and CDR2 YYNGEE. The CDR3 contains 12 residues. Deletions cut 5 bases from V and 5 bases from J, with 10 bases between. The CDR3 region is CASRLTGTEAFF. CDR3 DNA: TGTGCCAGCAGACTGACGGGGACTGAAGCTTTCTTT.